Listed below are T cell receptor beta chains from one sample, sequenced in a study of regulatory T cells in long-lasting Graves disease. One entry per CDR3 protein, called by TCRdb with MiXCR from the multiplex PCR reads. The profile shows over 250,000 distinct CDR3 sequences, under 25% of them singletons. The sample was peripheral blood mononuclear cells (PBMCs), taken when the disease was refractory, from a patient treated with antithyroid drugs. These TCRs come from a female donor with Graves disease. Both conserved end residues are trimmed from each CDR3.

v_call cdr3_aa
TRBV10-1 ASGDRGRPANTGELF
TRBV12-3/TRBV12-4 ASSRPTGYTKLF
TRBV9 ASSVGRVYGYGYT
TRBV11-2 ASSLVPFRDEQF
TRBV7-2 ASSLVLAGPQETQY
TRBV20-1 SAKRLAGGIGEQY
TRBV11-2 ASSLGQSPLYEQY
TRBV27 ASSPFGDGTEAF
TRBV4-3 ASSQEKRALPYGYT
TRBV6-9 ASSYELRGPGELF
TRBV9 ASSHSQETQY
TRBV29-1 SVVWGAVGYT
TRBV7-7 ASSLDGGNKNTGELF
TRBV6-1 ASTPGTSKETQY
TRBV7-2 ASSLASQSSYEQY
TRBV7-2 ASSLRMGTSGSSYEQY
TRBV5-1 ASSGGQGTHYGYT
TRBV5-1 ASSLTDPYNYEQY
TRBV11-2 ASSLGFGQGGETQY
TRBV7-2 ASRQDSSGELF
TRBV15 ATSRGKGLAHSYEQY
TRBV5-5 ASSPDQEPIYSGDTIY
TRBV20-1 SAWTGTGGFTDTQY
TRBV7-8 ASTPPRDFHTGELF
TRBV28 ASSLAHRDGYT
TRBV7-2 ASSPRAGLNTGELF
TRBV7-9 ASSLEGGLAGSYEQY
TRBV28 ASSLGGVAGAYEQY
TRBV7-2 ASSLIFYGGRDYGYT
TRBV12-3/TRBV12-4 ASSPAWDRGYGYT
TRBV27 ASRGQDYEKLF
TRBV20-1 SARNRDHGGTQY
TRBV4-1 ASSQATGTTGNTIY